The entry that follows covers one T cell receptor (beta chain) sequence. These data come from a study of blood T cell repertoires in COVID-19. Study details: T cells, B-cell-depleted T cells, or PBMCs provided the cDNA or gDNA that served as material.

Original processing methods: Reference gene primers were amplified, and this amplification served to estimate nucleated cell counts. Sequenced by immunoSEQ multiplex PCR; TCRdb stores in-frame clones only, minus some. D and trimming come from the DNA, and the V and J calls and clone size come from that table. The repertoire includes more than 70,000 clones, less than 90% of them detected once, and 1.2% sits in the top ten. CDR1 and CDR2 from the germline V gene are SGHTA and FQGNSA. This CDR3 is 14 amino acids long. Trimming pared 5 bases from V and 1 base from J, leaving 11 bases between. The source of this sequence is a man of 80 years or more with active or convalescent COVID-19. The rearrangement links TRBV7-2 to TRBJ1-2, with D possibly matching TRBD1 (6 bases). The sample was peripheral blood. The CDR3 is CASSVHRDNYGYTF. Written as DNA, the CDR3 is TGTGCCAGCAGCGTCCACAGGGATAACTATGGCTACACCTTC. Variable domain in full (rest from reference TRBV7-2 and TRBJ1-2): GAGVSQSPSNKVTEKGKDVELRCDPISGHTALYWYRQSLGQGLEFLIYFQGNSAPDKSGLPSDRFSAERTGGSVSTLTIQRTQQEDSAVYLCASSVHRDNYGYTFGSGTRLTVV.